Listed below are T cell receptor beta chains from one sample, sequenced in a study of T cell responses to AZD1222 COVID-19 vaccine. Assay: immunoSEQ multiplex PCR; the TCRdb copy retains only in-frame clones and omits some. The table includes 67,000 or so clones, around 83% detected once. The input for sequencing was peripheral blood, taken on day 0 of AZD1222 vaccination. Receptor source: an adult in good health. The CDR3 runs from the conserved cysteine through the conserved F or W. The D gene is left open where the match is weak. Clone size is shown for a subset of rows, as once, few, many or a class of expanded clone.

j_call	cdr3_length	d_call	v_call	clone_size	cdr3_nt	cdr3_aa
TRBJ1-2	13	NA	TRBV11-1	NA	TGTGCCAGCAGCTTGGCTGCTAACTATGGCTACACCTTC	CASSLAANYGYTF
TRBJ2-3	14	TRBD2	TRBV28	NA	TGTGCCAGCAGGCCTTGGGGGGGGGAAGATACGCAGTATTTT	CASRPWGGEDTQYF
TRBJ2-1	15	TRBD1	TRBV5-1	NA	TGCGCCAGCAGCTTGGGAGGGACAGCTTACAATGAGCAGTTCTTC	CASSLGGTAYNEQFF
TRBJ1-1	12	NA	TRBV28	NA	TGTGCCAGCAGTCCCTCCTACACTGAAGCTTTCTTT	CASSPSYTEAFF
TRBJ1-5	17	TRBD1	TRBV4-3	few	TGCGCCAGCAGCCCCGGGCCCGACAGGGGATTCAATCAGCCCCAGCATTTT	CASSPGPDRGFNQPQHF
TRBJ1-4	14	NA	TRBV30	NA	TGTGCCTGGAGTCTGGGTGGGGCTAGGGAAAAACTGTTTTTT	CAWSLGGAREKLFF
TRBJ1-2	14	TRBD1	TRBV24-1	NA	TGTGCCACCAGTGACACAGGGGGGACCTATGGCTACACCTTC	CATSDTGGTYGYTF
TRBJ1-2	14	NA	TRBV5-1	NA	TGCGCCAGCAGTCAGGACAGAGCCTACTATGGCTACACCTTC	CASSQDRAYYGYTF
TRBJ1-4	16	TRBD1	TRBV11-1	NA	TGTGCCAGCAGCCCAAGCCTGGACAGGGGAGAAGTAAAACTGTTTTTT	CASSPSLDRGEVKLFF
TRBJ1-4	16	TRBD1	TRBV14	NA	TGTGCCAGCAGTCGATCAGGGGGCGCAACTAATGAAAAACTGTTTTTT	CASSRSGGATNEKLFF
TRBJ2-5	18	TRBD1	TRBV4-2	NA	TGTGCCAGCAGCCAAGCACCGGGACAGGGTACGGATCAAGAGACCCAGTACTTC	CASSQAPGQGTDQETQYF
TRBJ1-2	15	NA	TRBV21-1	NA	TGTGCCAGCAGCAAAATTGACCGAGCAATGGGTGGCTACACCTTC	CASSKIDRAMGGYTF
TRBJ2-2	16	NA	TRBV19	NA	TGTGCCAGTAGTGAGTGGGGCAGGAAACAGGACGGGGAGCTGTTTTTT	CASSEWGRKQDGELFF
TRBJ2-7	11	NA	TRBV20-1	NA	TGCAGTGCTATATCCTCCTACGAGCAGTACTTC	CSAISSYEQYF
TRBJ1-3	14	NA	TRBV29-1	NA	TGCAGCGTTGGCGGGGGGGCGGAAGGAAACACCATATATTTT	CSVGGGAEGNTIYF
TRBJ2-1	12	TRBD2	TRBV7-9	NA	TGTGCCAGCAGCTTAGGCGGGGGTAAGCAGTTCTTC	CASSLGGGKQFF
TRBJ1-5	14	NA	TRBV19	NA	TGTGCCAGTAGTATAAGGGAGGGCAATCAGCCCCAGCATTTT	CASSIREGNQPQHF
TRBJ1-1	13	NA	TRBV7-9	few	TGTGCCAGCAGCTTAATAGGTGACACTGAAGCTTTCTTT	CASSLIGDTEAFF
TRBJ1-1	15	NA	TRBV9	NA	TGTGCCAGCAGCCCTTACAGTCACACGGACACTGAAGCTTTCTTT	CASSPYSHTDTEAFF
TRBJ1-2	14	NA	TRBV5-1	NA	TGCGCCAGCAGCTCAGGCCAGCTGGGGGATGGCTACACCTTC	CASSSGQLGDGYTF
TRBJ1-6	13	NA	TRBV9	NA	TGTGCCAGCAGCGTAGAGGGGTACTCACCCCTCCACTTT	CASSVEGYSPLHF
TRBJ1-5	13	TRBD1	TRBV19	NA	TGTGCCAGTACACAGGGGAATCATCAGCCCCAGCATTTT	CASTQGNHQPQHF
TRBJ2-5	12	NA	TRBV5-1	NA	TGCGCCAGCAGCTTGGCTGGCGAGACCCAGTACTTC	CASSLAGETQYF
TRBJ1-5	11	NA	TRBV30	NA	TGTGCCTGGGGAATTGGCACCCACCAGCATTTT	CAWGIGTHQHF
TRBJ1-3	14	NA	TRBV18	NA	TGTGCCAGCTCACCTGGAGAATCTGGAAACACCATATATTTT	CASSPGESGNTIYF
TRBJ2-7	15	TRBD1	TRBV27	NA	TGTGCCAGCAGTAGGACAGGGGAGGGGGTCTACGAGCAGTACTTC	CASSRTGEGVYEQYF
TRBJ2-3	14	NA	TRBV9	few	TGTGCCAGCAGCGTAGACCGGGGCACAGATACGCAGTATTTT	CASSVDRGTDTQYF
TRBJ1-5	16	TRBD1	TRBV2	NA	TGTGCCAGCAGTGAGCCGGGACAGGGCAGGTTTCAGCCCCAGCATTTT	CASSEPGQGRFQPQHF
TRBJ2-6	20	TRBD1	TRBV9	NA	TGTGCCAGCAGCGTAGCTCAAGCAGGGGGCGCAAGCTCTGGGGCCAACGTCCTGACTTTC	CASSVAQAGGASSGANVLTF
TRBJ1-2	13	NA	TRBV7-2	NA	TGTGCCAGCAGCTCGCGACAGATCTATGGCTACACCTTC	CASSSRQIYGYTF
TRBJ1-2	15	TRBD1	TRBV7-2	NA	TGTGCCAGCAGCTCGGGACAGGGTCTTAACTATGGCTACACCTTC	CASSSGQGLNYGYTF
TRBJ2-1	15	NA	TRBV5-1	few	TGCGCCAGCAGCACCGGACAGACATCCTACAATGAGCAGTTCTTC	CASSTGQTSYNEQFF
TRBJ2-7	13	NA	TRBV9	NA	TGTGCCAGCAGCGTAGACCCGGGCTACGAGCAGTACTTC	CASSVDPGYEQYF
TRBJ1-1	17	TRBD1	TRBV4-1	NA	TGCGCCAGCAGCCAAGTGAGACAGGGGTCTTATGAGACTGAAGCTTTCTTT	CASSQVRQGSYETEAFF
TRBJ2-7	15	NA	TRBV6-5	once	TGTGCCAGCAGTTACGCTCTGGGGAGAAGCTACGAGCAGTACTTC	CASSYALGRSYEQYF
TRBJ2-2	16	NA	TRBV5-8	NA	TGTGCCAGCCGGCCTGCGGGGACATATCAAACCGGGGAGCTGTTTTTT	CASRPAGTYQTGELFF
TRBJ2-2	11	NA	TRBV6-5	few	TGTGCCAGCATTTTAGGGGGGGAGCTGTTTTTT	CASILGGELFF